Following are 15 T cell receptor beta chains from one sample sequenced in a study of cytomegalovirus exposure and HLA in healthy donors. The study ran its PCR with 60 Vbeta and 13 Jbeta primers. TCRdb's copy holds only in-frame clones and misses some; the assay was immunoSEQ multiplex PCR. Of around 140,000 clones in the sample, approximately 87% were seen once. Sequencing used PBMCs. These receptors were collected from a man in his forties in good health and CMV-seronegative.

This chain connects TRBV9 to TRBJ2-1, with D possibly being TRBD2 (6 bases). Between the trimmed V and J ends, which lost 4 bases and 5 bases, there was a span of 10 bases. Germline values: CDR1 SGDLS, CDR2 YYNGEE. The CDR3 loop spans 13 amino acids. The CDR3 loop is CASSPWGDNEQFF. The CDR3 DNA reads as TGTGCCAGCAGCCCTTGGGGGGACAATGAGCAGTTCTTC.

This chain links TRBV9 with TRBJ1-4, with 8 bases lining up with TRBD1. The CDR3 contains 15 residues. Germline CDR1 SGDLS, CDR2 YYNGEE. Losses at the gene ends were 4 bases for V and 7 bases for J; bases not matched to a gene: 9. In nucleotides, the CDR3 is TGTGCCAGCAGCCCAACGACAGGGGTGGCTGAAAAACTGTTTTTT. It translates to CASSPTTGVAEKLFF. The variable domain in full, completed from reference TRBV9 and TRBJ1-4, reads DSGVTQTPKHLITATGQRVTLRCSPRSGDLSVYWYQQSLDQGLQFLIQYYNGEERAKGNILERFSAQQFPDLHSELNLSSLELGDSALYFCASSPTTGVAEKLFFGSGTQLSVL.

The V and J genes are TRBV6-6 and TRBJ2-1; D is unresolved. CDR3 length: 14 amino acids. Germline values: CDR1 MNHNY, CDR2 SVGAGI (reference sequence). The V end was cut by 2 bases, the J end by 9 bases, with 14 bases between. CDR3 nucleotides: TGTGCCAGCAGTTACGAGTCTCCCTTGCCTGAGCAGTTCTTC. It specifies CASSYESPLPEQFF.

The rearrangement links TRBV5-6 to TRBJ2-1; 8 bases line up with TRBD1. This CDR3 is built from 16 residues. Germline V gene data show CDR1 as SGHDT and CDR2 as YYEEEE. The J segment lost 5 bases and the V segment lost 4 bases, leaving 11 bases of the junction unmatched. CDR3 nucleotides: TGTGCCAGCAGCGCCGGGACAGGACCTTCCCACAATGAGCAGTTCTTC. It is translated as CASSAGTGPSHNEQFF.

This clone was recorded only once. V and J are TRBV7-2 and TRBJ1-1, with a possible D match to TRBD1 (5 bases). Trimming stripped 5 bases from V and 0 bases from J, with 7 bases between. CDR1 is SGHTA, CDR2 FQGNSA, per germline. The CDR3 is made up of 13 amino acids. CDR3 residues: CASSPRVNTEAFF. Here the CDR3 DNA reads TGTGCCAGCAGCCCCAGGGTGAACACTGAAGCTTTCTTT.

The chain carries TRBV7-9 and TRBJ2-3; the D gene is possibly TRBD2 (6 bases). Trimming cost V 5 bases and J 0 bases, with 12 bases left between them. This CDR3 contains 15 residues. Germline V gene lookup returns CDR1 SEHNR and CDR2 FQNEAQ (reference sequence). CDR3 in amino acids: CASSLLAQSTDTQYF. The CDR3 nucleotides read TGTGCCAGCAGCCTCCTAGCGCAAAGCACAGATACGCAGTATTTT.

This rearrangement joins TRBV9 to TRBJ1-3; the match to TRBD1 covers 7 bases. Trimming cost V 2 bases and J 0 bases; bases outside gene matches: 2. Germline V gives CDR1 SGDLS, CDR2 YYNGEE. The CDR3 has 15 residues. The CDR3: CASSVGQSSGNTIYF. CDR3 nucleotides: TGTGCCAGCAGCGTGGGACAGAGCTCTGGAAACACCATATATTTT.

The chain uses TRBV7-2 and TRBJ2-3; D is unclear. Trimming shortened V by 4 bases and J by 1 base, and 12 bases separated the two germline ends. Germline V lookup: CDR1 SGHTA, CDR2 FQGNSA. The CDR3 totals 15 residues. The CDR3 nucleotides read TGTGCCAGCAGCTCCCTGGCGGAAGGCACAGATACGCAGTATTTT. It translates to CASSSLAEGTDTQYF.

The chain carries TRBV7-2 and TRBJ2-7, with 7 bases matching TRBD1. The CDR3 has 14 amino acids. V gave up 4 bases and J gave up 0 bases; unmatched junction bases: 3. Germline loops: CDR1 SGHTA, CDR2 FQGNSA. As DNA, the CDR3 is TGTGCCAGCAGCTACGGGGACAGCTCCTACGAGCAGTACTTC. Translated, it gives CASSYGDSSYEQYF.

V is TRBV11-2 and J is TRBJ1-2, with TRBD1 matching 7 bases. There are 14 residues in the CDR3. CDR1 is SGHAT and CDR2 is FQNNGV in the germline V gene. V gave up 3 bases and J gave up 7 bases; unmatched junction bases: 8. In DNA, the CDR3 is TGTGCCAGCAGCTTGATGTGGCAGGGGGGTGGCTACACCTTC. Its protein product is CASSLMWQGGGYTF.

The V call is TRBV18, the J call TRBJ1-4; D is ambiguous. Germline V gene sequence: CDR1 KGHSH, CDR2 LQKENI. Trimming took 3 bases from V and 5 from J, leaving 13 bases between them. This CDR3 has 15 amino acids. CDR3 coding DNA: TGTGCCAGCTCACCCAGTAGCAGTATCAATGAAAAACTGTTTTTT. Its protein is CASSPSSSINEKLFF. Full variable domain (outside the CDR3, taken from reference TRBV18 and TRBJ1-4): NAGVMQNPRHLVRRRGQEARLRCSPMKGHSHVYWYRQLPEEGLKFMVYLQKENIIDESGMPKERFSAEFPKEGPSILRIQQVVRGDSAAYFCASSPSSSINEKLFFGSGTQLSVL.

The chain links TRBV27 to TRBJ2-2; 9 nucleotides line up with TRBD1. The CDR3 runs 16 residues. V trimming: 0 bases; J trimming: 6 bases; junction bases outside the gene matches: 5. CDR1 MNHEY and CDR2 SMNVEV come from the germline V gene (reference sequence). CDR3 sequence: CASSLSGTGWAGELFF. The CDR3 nucleotides are TGTGCCAGCAGTTTATCGGGGACAGGGTGGGCCGGGGAGCTGTTTTTT.

The rearrangement joins TRBV5-4 to TRBJ2-7, with D tentatively TRBD1 (6 bases). Germline-derived CDR1 and CDR2 are SGHNT and YYREEE (reference sequence). Trimming removed 2 bases from V and 2 bases from J, with 8 bases in between. The CDR3 is 13 amino acids. CDR3 DNA sequence: TGTGCCAGCAGCTTCGGGACAACCTACGAGCAGTACTTC. It encodes CASSFGTTYEQYF.

This chain uses TRBV6-5 with TRBJ2-7; TRBD1 agrees at 7 bases. Trimming took 2 bases from V and 3 from J; bases not matched to a gene: 1. The CDR3 covers 13 residues. The germline V gene encodes CDR1 MNHEY and CDR2 SVGAGI. In DNA, the CDR3 is TGTGCCAGCAGTTACGCAGGGGGCTACGAGCAGTACTTC. This sequence encodes CASSYAGGYEQYF.

The rearrangement uses TRBV6-5 and TRBJ1-5, with no clear D. Deletions cut 6 bases from V and 0 bases from J, with 6 bases between. The germline V gene has CDR1 MNHEY and CDR2 SVGAGI. This CDR3 is built from 13 residues. CDR3 coding DNA: TGTGCCAGCAGCTTACATAGCAATCAGCCCCAGCATTTT. Translated, it gives CASSLHSNQPQHF.